The clone carrying this T cell receptor beta chain was detected ten times or more. What it recognizes is unknown. These data come from a study of early T cells in non-severe SARS-CoV-2 infection. Across the whole study: From unsorted whole blood, bulk RNA was sequenced, and the chains remained unpaired. Findings and limits, study-wide: Private and CD4 specificities were missed by VDJdb matching, which favored anti-spike CD8 responses.

The protocol attached unique molecular identifiers to individual cDNA molecules. TCRdb ran MiXCR on the 5' RACE reads and lists one entry per CDR3 protein. The data contain about 81,000 distinct CDR3 sequences, 5% to 6.5% of them singletons. With 5 bases removed from V and 0 bases from J, the gap between germline ends came to 21 bases. Germline CDR1 reads MNHEY; CDR2 reads SVGAGI. This CDR3 contains 18 residues. The sample was whole blood. This TCR was recovered from an adult who was a healthcare worker with PCR-confirmed SARS-CoV-2 infection or an uninfected control (not recorded which). The J gene is TRBJ2-3, the V gene TRBV6-5, with D unresolved. The CDR3 spells CASSNSPGPSRSTDTQYF. The CDR3 bases are TGTGCCAGCAGTAATAGTCCGGGCCCCTCCCGGAGCACAGATACGCAGTATTTT.